This is a list of T cell receptor beta chains from one sample in a study of sequential checkpoint blockade in melanoma. Assay: immunoSEQ multiplex PCR; the TCRdb copy retains only in-frame clones and omits some. The data show about 3,900 clones, almost 35% seen once. The source material was tumor tissue (inferred from file names), sampled from a patient given nivolumab and ipilimumab in sequence. The receptor source for this set is a human donor with melanoma. Both conserved end residues are part of each CDR3. D genes are given only for firm matches. Size is stated for part of the rows, as once, few or many counts, or as a class when the clone is expanded.

-	TRBD2	TRBV29-1	TRBJ2-5	TGCAGCGCCGGGGAGGGGACAGAGACCCAGTACTTC	CSAGEGTETQYF
-	-	TRBV12-2	TRBJ2-2	TGTGCAAGTCGCTTAGGACAGACCAACGCCGATCGGGAGGACGCCGGGGAGCTGTTTTTT	CASRLGQTNADREDAGELFF
-	TRBD2	TRBV19	TRBJ2-1	TGTGCCAGTAACCATCTAGCGGGAGGAACCGATGAGCAGTTCTTC	CASNHLAGGTDEQFF
few	-	TRBV6-8	TRBJ2-7	TGTGCCAGCAGTTACCCGGGGACCTACGAGCAGTACTTC	CASSYPGTYEQYF
few	-	TRBV1	TRBJ1-3	TGCGCCAGCAGCCGCCAAATCACAGCGAATACCCCTGGAAACACCATATATTTT	CASSRQITANTPGNTIYF
-	-	TRBV25-1	TRBJ1-3	TGTGCCAGCAGTCGGGGTGCTGGAAACACCATATATTTT	CASSRGAGNTIYF
few	TRBD1	TRBV11-3	TRBJ1-1	TGTGCCAGCAACCCGGGACAGAGGAACACTGAAGCTTTCTTT	CASNPGQRNTEAFF
few	-	TRBV18	TRBJ2-1	TGTGCCAGCACCCGGGAGAGCTCCTACAATGAGCAGTTCTTC	CASTRESSYNEQFF
-	-	TRBV19	TRBJ1-5	TGTGCCAGTGGGGGAGCAGGGGAAGTTTGGCAGCCCCAGCATTTT	CASGGAGEVWQPQHF
medium-sized	-	TRBV19	TRBJ1-1	TGTGCCAGTAGTTGGGGAGACACTGAAGCTTTCTTT	CASSWGDTEAFF
-	TRBD1	TRBV5-1	TRBJ1-1	TGCGCCAGCAGCTTCGAGGGGGCCAACCATGAAGCTTTCTTT	CASSFEGANHEAFF
-	TRBD1	TRBV29-1	TRBJ2-7	TGCAGCGCCGAGGACAGGGGAAACTCCTACGAGCAGTACTTC	CSAEDRGNSYEQYF
-	-	TRBV11-3	TRBJ1-1	TGTGCCAGCAGCTTAGTGGGCAGGAACACTGAAGCTTTCTTT	CASSLVGRNTEAFF
-	-	TRBV6-8	TRBJ2-5	TGTGCCAGCAGCCGATCCCCGGGGAGATTGGAGACCCAGTACTTC	CASSRSPGRLETQYF
few	-	TRBV11-3	TRBJ1-2	TGTGCCAGCAGCTCCGGTGGTATATCCCGGAGGTTAAACTATGGCTACACCTTC	CASSSGGISRRLNYGYTF